Here is one T cell receptor beta chain with its context. CDR3 length: 13 residues. V lost 6 bases and J 3 bases, leaving 9 bases between the germline ends. CDR1 is ENHRY, CDR2 SYGVKD, per germline. This sample is part of a study of blood T cell repertoires in COVID-19. The authors' processing: Cell counts per sample came from amplifying reference gene primers. Assay: immunoSEQ multiplex PCR; the TCRdb copy retains only in-frame clones and omits some. The D gene and trimming were derived from the DNA, and the V and J assignments and clone size from that table. The sample consists of about 170,000 clones, around 85% of them appearing once.

The sequence was collected from a man between 60 and 75 years old who had recovered from COVID-19. Material: peripheral blood. The chain links TRBV10-3 to TRBJ1-5, with D possibly being TRBD1 (6 bases). CDR3 residues: CAISGQSNQPQHF. In DNA form, the CDR3 reads TGTGCCATCAGCGGACAGTCCAATCAGCCCCAGCATTTT.